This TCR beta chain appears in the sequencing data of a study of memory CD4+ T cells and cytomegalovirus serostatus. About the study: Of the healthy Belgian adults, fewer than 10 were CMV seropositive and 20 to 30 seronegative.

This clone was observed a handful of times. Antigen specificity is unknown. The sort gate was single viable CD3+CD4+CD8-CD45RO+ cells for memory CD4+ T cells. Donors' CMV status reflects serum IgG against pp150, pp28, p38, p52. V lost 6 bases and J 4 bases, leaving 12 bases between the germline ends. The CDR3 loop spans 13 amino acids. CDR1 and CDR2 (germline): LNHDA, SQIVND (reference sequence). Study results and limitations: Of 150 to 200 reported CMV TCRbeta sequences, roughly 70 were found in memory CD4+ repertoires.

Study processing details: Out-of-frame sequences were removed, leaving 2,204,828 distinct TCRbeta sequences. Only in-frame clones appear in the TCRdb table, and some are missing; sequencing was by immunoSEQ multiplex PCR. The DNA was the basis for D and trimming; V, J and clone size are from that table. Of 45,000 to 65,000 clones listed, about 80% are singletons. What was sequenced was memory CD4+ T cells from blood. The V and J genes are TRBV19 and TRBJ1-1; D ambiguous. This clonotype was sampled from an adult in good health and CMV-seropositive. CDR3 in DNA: TGTGCCAGTAGGGAAACCGGAACCACTGAAGCTTTCTTT. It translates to CASRETGTTEAFF. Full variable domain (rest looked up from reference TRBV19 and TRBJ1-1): DGGITQSPKYLFRKEGQNVTLSCEQNLNHDAMYWYRQDPGQGLRLIYYSQIVNDFQKGDIAEGYSVSREKKESFPLTVTSAQKNPTAFYLCASRETGTTEAFFGQGTRLTVV.